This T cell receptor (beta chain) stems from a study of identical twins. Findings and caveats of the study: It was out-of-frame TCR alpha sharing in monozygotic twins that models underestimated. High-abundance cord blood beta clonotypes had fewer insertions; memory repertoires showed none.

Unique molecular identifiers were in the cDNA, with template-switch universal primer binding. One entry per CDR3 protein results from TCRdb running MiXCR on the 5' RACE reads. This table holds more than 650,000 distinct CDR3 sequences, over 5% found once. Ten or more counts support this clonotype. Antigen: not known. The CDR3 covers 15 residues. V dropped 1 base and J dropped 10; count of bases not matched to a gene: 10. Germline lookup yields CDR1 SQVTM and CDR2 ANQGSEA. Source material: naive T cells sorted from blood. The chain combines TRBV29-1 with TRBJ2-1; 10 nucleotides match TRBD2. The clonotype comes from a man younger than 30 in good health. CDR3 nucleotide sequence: TGCAGCGTTGAAGTAACTAGCGGGGCTCCCGGAGAGCAGTTCTTC. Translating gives CSVEVTSGAPGEQFF.